This T cell receptor beta chain was identified in a study of T cell responses to AZD1222 COVID-19 vaccine. Measured with immunoSEQ multiplex PCR; TCRdb has only the in-frame clones, and not every one. The sample shows approximately 130,000 clones, roughly 89% of them seen only once. The source is an adult who received the AZD1222 COVID-19 vaccine. The specimen was peripheral blood, collected 28 days after the second AZD1222 dose.

CDR3 DNA sequence: TGTGCCAGCAGGCTGGGGACTAGCGTCTACAATGAGCAGTTCTTC. This encodes CASRLGTSVYNEQFF. The chain recombines TRBV7-2 with TRBJ2-1; 10 positions agree with TRBD2. Germline V gives CDR1 SGHTA, CDR2 FQGNSA. The trim removed 6 bases at V and 3 bases at J, leaving 5 bases unmatched. The CDR3 extends over 15 amino acids.